Presented here are 27 T cell receptor beta chains from one specimen sequenced in a study of T-cell reconstitution after alpha-beta-depleted transplantation in children. Unique molecular identifiers were built into the TCRbeta library. TCRdb reanalysed the PCR reads using MiXCR and keeps one entry per CDR3 protein. The sample consists of some 840,000 distinct CDR3 sequences, 16% of them appearing once. The sample in question was PBMCs, mostly from graft donor cells, obtained 360 days after TCRalphabeta/CD19-depleted stem cell transplant. The origin of the receptors is a male patient younger than 18 who had a stem cell transplant for acute lymphoblastic leukemia, so the T cells may come from the graft donor.

This sequence joins TRBV3-1 and TRBJ2-1; the D is unclear. There are 14 residues in the CDR3. CDR1 is LGHDT and CDR2 is YNNKEL in the germline V gene (reference sequence). V lost 6 bases and J lost 0, with 9 bases in between. The CDR3 spells CASSPTRSYNEQFF. In nucleotides, the CDR3 is TGTGCCAGCAGTCCGACTCGCTCCTACAATGAGCAGTTCTTC.

This clonotype was seen more than once but under ten times. The chain uses TRBV5-1 and TRBJ1-1; D gene uncertain. CDR3 size: 14 residues. Trimming shortened V by 5 bases and J by 3 bases, and 14 bases separated the two germline ends. The germline V gene has CDR1 SGHRS and CDR2 YFSETQ. The CDR3 nucleotides read TGCGCCAGCAGACGACACCCACCGGACACTGAAGCTTTCTTT. Its protein product is CASRRHPPDTEAFF.

Many counts were recorded for this clonotype. This chain links TRBV20-1 with TRBJ2-6, with D perhaps matching TRBD1 or TRBD2 (6 bases each). This CDR3 comprises 15 residues. The V gene lost 3 bases and the J gene lost 0 bases, with 9 bases spanning the gap. In germline, CDR1 is DFQATT, CDR2 SNEGSKA (reference sequence). CDR3 DNA: TGCAGTGCTAGGGGGGGCTACTCTGGGGCCAACGTCCTGACTTTC. This translates into CSARGGYSGANVLTF.

The chain joins TRBV9 to TRBJ2-1, with 9 bases identical to TRBD1. The CDR3 sequence is 16 residues long. V shed 3 bases, J shed 0 bases, and the junction held 4 bases outside the gene matches. Per germline, CDR1 SGDLS and CDR2 YYNGEE. The CDR3 is CASSAVGQGSYNEQFF. The CDR3 bases are TGTGCCAGCAGCGCGGTGGGACAGGGCTCCTACAATGAGCAGTTCTTC.

Many counts were recorded for this clonotype. The CDR3 coding sequence is TGCGCCAGCAGCACCGGAATCGCCTACGAGCAGTACTTC. Protein sequence: CASSTGIAYEQYF. The chain employs TRBV5-1 and TRBJ2-7, with D unresolved. In germline, CDR1 is SGHRS, CDR2 YFSETQ. The CDR3 loop spans 13 amino acids. V shed 4 bases and J shed 2 bases, with 10 bases lying between them.

In this sample, this clonotype turned up many times. The chain has TRBV3-1 and TRBJ2-2; 11 positions agree with TRBD2. The junction had 3 bases not matched to a gene; V was cut back by 1 base and J by 2 bases. Per the germline V gene, CDR1 is LGHDT and CDR2 is YNNKEL (reference sequence). CDR3 length equals 17 residues. The CDR3 reads CASSQGGLAANTGELFF. CDR3 nucleotides: TGTGCCAGCAGCCAAGGGGGACTAGCGGCCAACACCGGGGAGCTGTTTTTT.

Ten or more counts support this clonotype. J is TRBJ1-5 and V is TRBV20-1, with TRBD1 matching 9 bases. After removal of 5 bases from V and 0 bases from J, the junction contained 8 bases not matched to a gene. Germline CDR1 is DFQATT and CDR2 is SNEGSKA (reference sequence). The CDR3 runs 16 residues. DNA for the CDR3: TGCAGTGCTCCCCGGGACAGGGATTTTAGCAATCAGCCCCAGCATTTT. Protein: CSAPRDRDFSNQPQHF.

This clonotype turned up a few times. The chain has TRBV6-5 and TRBJ1-1; 8 bases line up with TRBD1. The CDR3 sequence is 17 residues long. After removal of 9 bases from V and 1 base from J, the junction contained 16 bases not matched to a gene. CDR1 is MNHEY and CDR2 is SVGAGI in the germline V gene. The CDR3 coding sequence is TGTGCCAGAGCCGGACAGGGCCCTCCGTATGAGAACACTGAAGCTTTCTTT. This sequence encodes CARAGQGPPYENTEAFF.

In this sample, this clonotype turned up a few times. The chain links TRBV6-2 or TRBV6-3 to TRBJ2-5, with D perhaps matching TRBD2 (6 bases). The CDR3 has 14 amino acids. V was pared by 7 bases and J by 0 bases, with 12 bases between. CDR1 MNHEY and CDR2 SVGEGT come from the germline V gene. The CDR3 region is CASTPLANQETQYF. DNA of the CDR3: TGTGCCAGCACACCACTAGCCAACCAAGAGACCCAGTACTTC.

As for this clonotype: The conserved phenylalanine or tryptophan normally closing the CDR3 is absent here, so this likely arose from a read error. The gene calls are TRBV24-1 and TRBJ2-7; tentatively, D is TRBD1 or TRBD2 (5 bases each). The CDR3 sequence is 13 residues long. Germline V lookup: CDR1 KGHDR, CDR2 SFDVKD. The germline V and J ends were trimmed by 2 bases and 5 bases, with 9 bases remaining between them. The CDR3 DNA follows: TGTGCCACCAGTGATTCCGGGACCCACGAGCAGTACTCC. Residues: CATSDSGTHEQYS.

This clonotype was detected a few times. The chain employs TRBV5-1 and TRBJ2-3, with D maybe TRBD1 (6 bases). The CDR3 covers 15 residues. V gave up 4 bases and J gave up 4 bases, with 16 bases separating them. Germline values: CDR1 SGHRS, CDR2 YFSETQ. CDR3 residues: CASSRTRGMADTQYF. CDR3 coding DNA: TGCGCCAGCAGCCGAACCAGGGGAATGGCAGATACGCAGTATTTT.

The rearrangement links TRBV9 to TRBJ1-5, with 8 bases identical to TRBD1. The germline CDR1 and CDR2 sequences are SGDLS and YYNGEE. This CDR3 is built from 17 residues. V lost 0 bases and J lost 3; bases outside the gene matches: 8. The CDR3 loop reads CASSVGGQGWVNQPQHF. CDR3 DNA sequence: TGTGCCAGCAGCGTAGGTGGACAGGGTTGGGTCAATCAGCCCCAGCATTTT.

This clonotype showed up many times. The rearrangement links TRBV12-3 or TRBV12-4 to TRBJ2-2; TRBD2 matches 8 bases. J lost 2 bases, V lost 6 bases, and 5 bases had no gene match. The CDR3 extends over 15 amino acids. This CDR3 is CASRGGLANTGELFF. CDR3 coding DNA: TGTGCCAGCAGGGGAGGACTAGCTAACACCGGGGAGCTGTTTTTT.

On this clonotype itself: The CDR3 does not end in the conserved phenylalanine or tryptophan, so this is likely a read error. The DNA is omitted, as the CDR3 cannot be located on it reliably, and the CDR3 follows TCRdb's listing. V usage is TRBV7-8 and J usage is TRBJ2-3; the D call in the table, TRBD2, was not verified against the DNA. The CDR3 sequence runs 14 residues, both termini included. Germline CDR1 is SGHVS and CDR2 is FQNEAQ. This CDR3 reads CASSSGPLAERRIL.

The genes are TRBV20-1 and TRBJ2-3, with a tentative D call TRBD2 (5 bases). CDR3 size: 14 residues. The V gene lost 5 bases and the J gene lost 5 bases, with 17 bases spanning the gap. Germline CDR1 and CDR2: DFQATT and SNEGSKA (reference sequence). CDR3 in amino acids: CSAPLLGHRDTQYF. The CDR3 DNA reads TGCAGTGCTCCCCTACTAGGGCATAGAGATACGCAGTATTTT.

The chain couples TRBV30 to TRBJ2-1, with D perhaps TRBD2 (6 bases). Deletions cut 3 bases from V and 6 bases from J, with 9 bases between. The CDR3 spans 12 residues. Germline V gene sequence: CDR1 GTSNPN, CDR2 SVGIG (reference sequence). The DNA of the CDR3 is TGTGCCTGGAGCGGGAGCCCCAATGAGCAGTTCTTC. It translates to CAWSGSPNEQFF.

This clonotype was observed many times. The genes are TRBV27 and TRBJ2-3; TRBD2 agrees at 12 bases. This CDR3 spans 16 amino acids. Trimming removed 4 bases from V and 3 bases from J; junction bases left unmatched: 5. Germline CDR1 is MNHEY and CDR2 is SMNVEV (reference sequence). The CDR3 DNA follows: TGTGCCAGCAGTTCCCTGACTAGCGGGAGAACAGATACGCAGTATTTT. Amino acids: CASSSLTSGRTDTQYF.

This clonotype was seen a few times. The chain carries TRBV29-1 and TRBJ2-3, with D possibly being TRBD2 (5 bases). The V end lost 3 bases, the J end lost 4 bases, and 14 bases lay between the germline ends. The germline V gene has CDR1 SQVTM and CDR2 ANQGSEA. The CDR3 runs to 14 residues. CDR3 region: CSVDDWRVADTQYF. The CDR3 DNA reads as TGCAGCGTTGATGATTGGCGGGTGGCAGATACGCAGTATTTT.

This clonotype was seen a handful of times. The J gene is TRBJ2-6, the V gene TRBV4-1; D gene ambiguous. Trimming took off 1 base at V and 0 bases at J, with 13 bases between the two ends. This CDR3 contains 18 residues. Germline assignment: CDR1 MGHRA and CDR2 YSYEKL. CDR3 bases: TGCGCCAGCAGCCAAGTGGGTGGCCATGGCTCTGGGGCCAACGTCCTGACTTTC. Protein sequence: CASSQVGGHGSGANVLTF.

The chain has TRBV9 and TRBJ1-5, with TRBD1 as a possible D gene (5 bases). Trimming removed 3 bases at V and 1 base at J, with 11 bases between. The germline V gene has CDR1 SGDLS and CDR2 YYNGEE. This CDR3 is built from 15 residues. CDR3 nucleotide sequence: TGTGCCAGCAGCGAGGGGTGGGCGAGCAATCAGCCCCAGCATTTT. Translating gives CASSEGWASNQPQHF.

This clonotype was seen more than once but under ten times. The V and J genes are TRBV2 and TRBJ2-1; 14 bases align to TRBD2. Per germline, CDR1 SNHLY and CDR2 FYNNEI. The J segment lost 8 bases and the V segment lost 6 bases, leaving 6 bases of the junction unmatched. CDR3 length: 15 amino acids. The CDR3 here is CASRGTSGSLDEQFF. CDR3 DNA: TGTGCCAGCAGGGGGACTAGCGGGAGTCTCGATGAGCAGTTCTTC. The full variable domain, rest sourced from reference TRBV2 and TRBJ2-1, is EPEVTQTPSHQVTQMGQEVILRCVPISNHLYFYWYRQILGQKVEFLVSFYNNEISEKSEIFDDQFSVERPDGSNFTLKIRSTKLEDSAMYFCASRGTSGSLDEQFFGPGTRLTVL.

The chain joins TRBV25-1 to TRBJ2-5, with unresolved D. CDR3 length equals 15 residues. The germline V and J ends were trimmed by 2 bases and 4 bases, with 14 bases remaining between them. Germline V gene data show CDR1 as MGHDK and CDR2 as SYGVNS. The chain's CDR3 is CASSEIGSYVETQYF. As DNA, the CDR3 is TGTGCCAGCAGTGAAATCGGATCCTACGTAGAGACCCAGTACTTC. Together with reference TRBV25-1 and TRBJ2-5, the CDR3 gives the full variable domain: EADIYQTPRYLVIGTGKKITLECSQTMGHDKMYWYQQDPGMELHLIHYSYGVNSTEKGDLSSESTVSRIRTEHFPLTLESARPSHTSQYLCASSEIGSYVETQYFGPGTRLLVL.

This clonotype was seen many times. This CDR3 is CASSQVDTDTQYF. The CDR3 DNA follows: TGTGCCAGCAGCCAAGTGGACACAGATACGCAGTATTTT. The chain carries TRBV14 and TRBJ2-3, with D uncertain. Germline V lookup: CDR1 SGHDN, CDR2 FVKESK. The V and J ends lost 1 base and 2 bases respectively, with 4 bases between them. The CDR3 totals 13 residues.

The CDR3, as DNA: TGTGCCAGCAGTTTCACCCTCATAGGGCCTCGTTCACCCCTCCACTTT. Protein: CASSFTLIGPRSPLHF. The rearrangement links TRBV12-3 or TRBV12-4 to TRBJ1-6; D is uncertain. The CDR3 loop spans 16 amino acids. V was cut by 3 bases and J by 9 bases, with 18 bases left in between.

V and J are TRBV5-1 and TRBJ2-7; 8 nucleotides match TRBD1. The germline V gene encodes CDR1 SGHRS and CDR2 YFSETQ. V dropped 4 bases and J dropped 4; count of bases not matched to a gene: 4. The CDR3 runs 13 residues. CDR3 nucleotides: TGCGCCAGCAGCCCGACAGGGGAATACGAGCAGTACTTC. Protein product: CASSPTGEYEQYF.

V is TRBV10-2 and J is TRBJ1-2; no clear D gene. The CDR3 covers 18 residues. Trimming removed 3 bases at V and 0 bases at J, with 20 bases between. The germline gives CDR1 WSHSY, CDR2 SAAADI. The chain's CDR3 is CASSDRSFRGSPNYGYTF. The CDR3 nucleotides read TGCGCCAGCAGTGACAGGTCCTTTCGTGGCAGCCCTAACTATGGCTACACCTTC.

J is TRBJ2-5 and V is TRBV24-1, with a tentative D call TRBD2 (6 bases). The ends were cut back, 7 bases at V and 2 bases at J, with 22 bases in the middle. CDR1 and CDR2 (germline): KGHDR, SFDVKD. This CDR3 contains 17 residues. The CDR3 sequence: CATSSGVIPFIQETQYF. The CDR3 nucleotides are TGTGCCACCAGCTCGGGAGTCATTCCGTTTATTCAAGAGACCCAGTACTTC.